Listed below are T cell receptor beta chains from one sample, sequenced in a study of T cell responses to AZD1222 COVID-19 vaccine. Produced via immunoSEQ multiplex PCR; TCRdb's table is partial and in-frame only. Of more than 95,000 clones listed, about 87% are singletons. The starting material was peripheral blood, obtained on day 0 of AZD1222 vaccination. All receptors derive from an adult in good health. The CDR3 runs from the conserved cysteine through the conserved F or W. The order of the fields is clone size, V gene, D gene, J gene, CDR3 protein, CDR3 DNA. D genes are given only for firm matches. Clone sizes are given selectively: once, few, many, or a class where the clone is expanded.

size: once; V: TRBV2; D: -; J: TRBJ1-5; CDR3: CASSGSDRNQPQHF; DNA: TGTGCCAGCAGTGGGTCGGATCGCAATCAGCCCCAGCATTTT
size: -; V: TRBV11-2; D: -; J: TRBJ2-5; CDR3: CASSLRERETQYF; DNA: TGTGCCAGCAGCTTGAGGGAGAGGGAGACCCAGTACTTC
size: -; V: TRBV18; D: TRBD2; J: TRBJ2-7; CDR3: CASSQPGLSSYEQYF; DNA: TGTGCCAGCTCACAGCCGGGACTATCCTCCTACGAGCAGTACTTC
size: -; V: TRBV7-8; D: -; J: TRBJ1-4; CDR3: CASSHRRVNEKLFF; DNA: TGTGCCAGCAGCCACCGACGGGTGAATGAAAAACTGTTTTTT
size: -; V: TRBV6-2/TRBV6-3; D: -; J: TRBJ1-2; CDR3: CASSPGRLMGYGYTF; DNA: TGTGCCAGCAGTCCGGGACGCCTAATGGGCTATGGCTACACCTTC
size: -; V: TRBV19; D: TRBD1; J: TRBJ1-5; CDR3: CASRDQDRPDQPQHF; DNA: TGTGCCAGTAGGGATCAGGACAGGCCGGATCAGCCCCAGCATTTT
size: -; V: TRBV5-1; D: TRBD1; J: TRBJ1-4; CDR3: CASSFQPGQSYEKLFF; DNA: TGCGCCAGCAGCTTCCAGCCGGGACAGAGCTATGAAAAACTGTTTTTT
size: once; V: TRBV6-5; D: -; J: TRBJ1-6; CDR3: CASSTAQDSPLHF; DNA: TGTGCCAGCAGTACCGCACAGGATTCACCCCTCCACTTT
size: -; V: TRBV7-9; D: -; J: TRBJ1-3; CDR3: CASSLDGENGNTIYF; DNA: TGTGCCAGCAGCTTAGACGGGGAGAATGGAAACACCATATATTTT
size: -; V: TRBV6-2/TRBV6-3; D: TRBD1; J: TRBJ1-5; CDR3: CASSRDGDSPNQPQHF; DNA: TGTGCCAGCAGTCGGGATGGGGACAGCCCCAATCAGCCCCAGCATTTT
size: -; V: TRBV7-2; D: -; J: TRBJ2-1; CDR3: CASSLGFDNEQFF; DNA: TGTGCCAGCAGCCTCGGGTTCGATAATGAGCAGTTCTTC
size: -; V: TRBV6-1; D: TRBD1; J: TRBJ1-5; CDR3: CASSDRRRDRGSQPQHF; DNA: TGTGCCAGCAGTGATCGCCGCCGGGACAGGGGGTCTCAGCCCCAGCATTTT
size: -; V: TRBV4-2; D: TRBD2; J: TRBJ2-7; CDR3: CASSQATSGRGAHYEQYF; DNA: TGTGCCAGCAGCCAAGCCACTAGCGGGAGAGGGGCCCACTACGAGCAGTACTTC
size: once; V: TRBV28; D: TRBD1; J: TRBJ1-2; CDR3: CASSLGDRGLGGYTF; DNA: TGTGCCAGCAGTTTGGGGGACAGGGGGCTGGGTGGCTACACCTTC
size: -; V: TRBV27; D: -; J: TRBJ1-4; CDR3: CASSSRVANEKLFF; DNA: TGTGCCAGCAGTTCCAGGGTTGCTAATGAAAAACTGTTTTTT
size: -; V: TRBV3-1/TRBV3-2; D: -; J: TRBJ2-1; CDR3: CASSQEGTGNEQFF; DNA: TGTGCCAGCAGCCAAGAAGGGACCGGGAATGAGCAGTTCTTC
size: once; V: TRBV4-3; D: -; J: TRBJ2-1; CDR3: CASSGQDLEQFF; DNA: TGCGCCAGCAGCGGGCAGGATCTTGAGCAGTTCTTC
size: -; V: TRBV4-2; D: TRBD2; J: TRBJ2-7; CDR3: CASSQRLADSYEQYF; DNA: TGTGCCAGCAGCCAGCGACTAGCGGACTCCTACGAGCAGTACTTC
size: many; V: TRBV30; D: -; J: TRBJ1-2; CDR3: CAWSVVQGGYTF; DNA: TGTGCCTGGAGTGTGGTTCAGGGAGGCTACACCTTC
size: -; V: TRBV25-1; D: TRBD1; J: TRBJ2-1; CDR3: CASSPDRVHNEQFF; DNA: TGTGCCAGCAGCCCCGACAGGGTACACAATGAGCAGTTCTTC
size: -; V: TRBV11-3; D: -; J: TRBJ1-4; CDR3: CASSPTGQDEKLFF; DNA: TGTGCCAGCAGCCCAACAGGGCAGGATGAAAAACTGTTTTTT
size: few; V: TRBV9; D: -; J: TRBJ2-1; CDR3: CASTHAASGVTYNEQFF; DNA: TGTGCCAGCACCCACGCGGCCAGCGGAGTGACCTACAATGAGCAGTTCTTC
size: -; V: TRBV2; D: -; J: TRBJ2-7; CDR3: CASKRDRPYEQYF; DNA: TGTGCCAGCAAAAGGGATAGGCCCTACGAGCAGTACTTC
size: -; V: TRBV10-3; D: -; J: TRBJ2-1; CDR3: CAISKTSSTYNEQFF; DNA: TGTGCCATCAGTAAAACTAGTAGCACCTACAATGAGCAGTTCTTC